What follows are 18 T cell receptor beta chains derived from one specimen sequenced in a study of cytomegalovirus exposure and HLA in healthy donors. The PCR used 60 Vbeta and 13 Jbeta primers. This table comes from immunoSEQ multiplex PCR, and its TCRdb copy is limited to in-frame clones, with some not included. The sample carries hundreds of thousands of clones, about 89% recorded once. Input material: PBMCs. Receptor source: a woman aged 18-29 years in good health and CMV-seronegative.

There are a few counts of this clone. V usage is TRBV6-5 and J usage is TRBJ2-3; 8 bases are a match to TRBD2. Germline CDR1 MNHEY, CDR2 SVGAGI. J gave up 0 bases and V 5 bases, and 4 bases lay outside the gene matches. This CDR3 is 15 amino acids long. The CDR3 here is CASSPGGTSTDTQYF. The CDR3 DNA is TGTGCCAGCAGTCCGGGGGGGACTAGCACAGATACGCAGTATTTT.

The CDR3 spells CASSQDSQSNQPQHF. The DNA for the CDR3 is TGCGCCAGCAGCCAAGATAGCCAGAGCAATCAGCCCCAGCATTTT. This chain joins TRBV4-3 and TRBJ1-5, with unresolved D. Trimming cost V 0 bases and J 1 base, with 7 bases left between them. The CDR3 is made up of 15 amino acids. Germline CDR1 is LGHNA and CDR2 is YSLEER.

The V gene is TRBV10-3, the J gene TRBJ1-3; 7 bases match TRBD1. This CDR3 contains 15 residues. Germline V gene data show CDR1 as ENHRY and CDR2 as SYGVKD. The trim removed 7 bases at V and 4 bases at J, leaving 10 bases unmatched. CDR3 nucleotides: TGTGCCATCACTGACGTACAGGGGTTAGGAAACACCATATATTTT. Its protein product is CAITDVQGLGNTIYF.

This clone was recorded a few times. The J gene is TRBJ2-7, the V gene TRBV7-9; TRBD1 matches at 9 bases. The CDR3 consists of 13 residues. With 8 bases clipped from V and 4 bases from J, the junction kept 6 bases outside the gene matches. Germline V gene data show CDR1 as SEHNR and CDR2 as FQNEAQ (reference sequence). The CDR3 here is CASRETGGYEQYF. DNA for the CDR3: TGTGCCAGCCGAGAGACAGGGGGATACGAGCAGTACTTC. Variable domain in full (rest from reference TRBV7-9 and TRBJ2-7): DTGVSQNPRHKITKRGQNVTFRCDPISEHNRLYWYRQTLGQGPEFLTYFQNEAQLEKSRLLSDRFSAERPKGSFSTLEIQRTEQGDSAMYLCASRETGGYEQYFGPGTRLTVT.

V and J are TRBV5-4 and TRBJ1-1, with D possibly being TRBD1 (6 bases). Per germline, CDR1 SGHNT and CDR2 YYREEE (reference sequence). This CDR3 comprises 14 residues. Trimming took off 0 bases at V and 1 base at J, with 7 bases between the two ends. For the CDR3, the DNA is TGTGCCAGCAGCTTGGGGACAGAGAACACTGAAGCTTTCTTT. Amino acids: CASSLGTENTEAFF.

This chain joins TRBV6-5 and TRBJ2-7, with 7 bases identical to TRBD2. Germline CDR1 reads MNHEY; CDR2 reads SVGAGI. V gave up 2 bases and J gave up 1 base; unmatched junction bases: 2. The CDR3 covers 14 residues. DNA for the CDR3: TGTGCCAGCAGTTACGTGGGGGGGTCCTACGAGCAGTACTTC. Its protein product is CASSYVGGSYEQYF.

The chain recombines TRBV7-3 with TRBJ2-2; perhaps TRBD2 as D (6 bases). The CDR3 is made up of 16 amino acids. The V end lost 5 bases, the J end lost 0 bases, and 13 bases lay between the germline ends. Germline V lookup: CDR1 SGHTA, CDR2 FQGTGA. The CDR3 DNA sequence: TGTGCCAGCAGCAAAAGGGTAGCGGCGAACACCGGGGAGCTGTTTTTT. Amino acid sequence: CASSKRVAANTGELFF.

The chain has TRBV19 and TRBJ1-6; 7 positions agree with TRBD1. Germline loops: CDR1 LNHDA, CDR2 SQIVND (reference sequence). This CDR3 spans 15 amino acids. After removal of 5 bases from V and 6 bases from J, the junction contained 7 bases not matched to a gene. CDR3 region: CASSPQGGGNSPLHF. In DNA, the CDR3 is TGTGCCAGTAGTCCCCAAGGGGGCGGTAATTCACCCCTCCACTTT.

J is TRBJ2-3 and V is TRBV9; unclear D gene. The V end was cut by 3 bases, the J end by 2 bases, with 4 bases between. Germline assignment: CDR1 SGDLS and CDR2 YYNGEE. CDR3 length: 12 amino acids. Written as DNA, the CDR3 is TGTGCCAGCAGCGCCTCCACAGATACGCAGTATTTT. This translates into CASSASTDTQYF.

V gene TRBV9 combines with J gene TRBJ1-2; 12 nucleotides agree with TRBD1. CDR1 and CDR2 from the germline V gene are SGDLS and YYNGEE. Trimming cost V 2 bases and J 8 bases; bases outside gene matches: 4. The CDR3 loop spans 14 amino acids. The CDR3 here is CASSVGTGGDGYTF. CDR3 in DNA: TGTGCCAGCAGCGTCGGGACAGGGGGCGACGGCTACACCTTC.

The CDR3 DNA sequence: TGTGCCAGCAGCCTCGCGGCGAAGGGGACTGAAGCTTTCTTT. The encoded protein is CASSLAAKGTEAFF. J is TRBJ1-1 and V is TRBV6-1; TRBD1 might be the D (5 bases). V lost 6 bases and J lost 5, with 16 bases in between. The length of the CDR3 is 14 residues. Germline V gene data show CDR1 as MNHNS and CDR2 as SASEGT.

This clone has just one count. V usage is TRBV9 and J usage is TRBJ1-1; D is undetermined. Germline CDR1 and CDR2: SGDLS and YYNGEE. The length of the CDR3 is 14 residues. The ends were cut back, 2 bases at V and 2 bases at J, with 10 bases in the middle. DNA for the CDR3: TGTGCCAGCAGCGTTCTTACGACAAACACTGAAGCTTTCTTT. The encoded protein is CASSVLTTNTEAFF.

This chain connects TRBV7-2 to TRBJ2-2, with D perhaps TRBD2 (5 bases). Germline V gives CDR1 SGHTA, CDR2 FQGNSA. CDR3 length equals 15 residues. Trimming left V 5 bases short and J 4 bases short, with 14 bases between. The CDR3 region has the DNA TGTGCCAGCAGCCCCCTCACGGGGTTCACCGGGGAGCTGTTTTTT. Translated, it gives CASSPLTGFTGELFF.

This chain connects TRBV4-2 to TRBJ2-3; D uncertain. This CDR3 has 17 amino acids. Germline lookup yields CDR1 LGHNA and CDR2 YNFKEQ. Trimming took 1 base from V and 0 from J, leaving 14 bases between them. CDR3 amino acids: CASSQAGGGISTDTQYF. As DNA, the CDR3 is TGTGCCAGCAGCCAAGCCGGTGGCGGAATAAGCACAGATACGCAGTATTTT.

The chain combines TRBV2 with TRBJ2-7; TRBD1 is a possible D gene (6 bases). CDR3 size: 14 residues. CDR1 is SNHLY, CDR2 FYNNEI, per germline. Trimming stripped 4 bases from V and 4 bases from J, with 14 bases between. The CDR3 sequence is CASSAEQGPYEQYF. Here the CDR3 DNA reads TGTGCCAGCAGTGCGGAACAGGGTCCATACGAGCAGTACTTC.

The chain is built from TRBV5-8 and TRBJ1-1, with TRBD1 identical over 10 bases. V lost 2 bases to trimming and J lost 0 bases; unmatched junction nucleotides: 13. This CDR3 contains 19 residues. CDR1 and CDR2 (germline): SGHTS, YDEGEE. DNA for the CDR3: TGTGCCAGCAGCTTATACATTAAGGGACAGGGGATCATGAACACTGAAGCTTTCTTT. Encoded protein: CASSLYIKGQGIMNTEAFF.

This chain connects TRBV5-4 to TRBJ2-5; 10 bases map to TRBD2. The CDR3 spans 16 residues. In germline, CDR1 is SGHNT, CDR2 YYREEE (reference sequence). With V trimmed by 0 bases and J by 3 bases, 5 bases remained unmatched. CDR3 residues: CASSLGSGGAKETQYF. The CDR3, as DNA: TGTGCCAGCAGCTTGGGGAGCGGGGGGGCAAAAGAGACCCAGTACTTC.

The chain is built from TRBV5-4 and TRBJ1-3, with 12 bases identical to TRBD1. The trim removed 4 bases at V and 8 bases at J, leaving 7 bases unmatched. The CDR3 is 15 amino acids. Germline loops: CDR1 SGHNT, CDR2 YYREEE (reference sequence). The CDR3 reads CASSVGGQGADTIYF. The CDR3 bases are TGTGCCAGCAGCGTCGGGGGACAGGGGGCGGACACCATATATTTT.